Each of the 27 T cell receptor beta chains below was sequenced from the same sample in a study of post-analysis software for immune sequencing data. Study findings and constraints: Several TRBV segments (TRBV5-6, TRBV5-1 and TRBV20-1 among them) occurred more frequently in patients than in controls.

Which antigens these TCRs recognize remains unknown. TCR beta cDNA libraries included unique molecular identifiers. TCRdb re-called the PCR reads with MiXCR, one entry per CDR3 protein. This table holds about 820,000 distinct CDR3 sequences, around 50% found once. The sample comprised blood. The receptors shown here come from a girl between 10 and 17 years old with multiple sclerosis.

The rearrangement links TRBV6-6 to TRBJ2-5; D is unclear. V was shortened by 2 bases and J by 11 bases, with 15 bases between the two germline ends. Germline CDR1 and CDR2: MNHNY and SVGAGI (reference sequence). The CDR3 contains 13 residues. This CDR3 is CASSYPSGGEQYF. CDR3 nucleotide sequence: TGTGCCAGCAGTTACCCTTCCGGTGGAGAGCAGTACTTC.

This clonotype has just a few counts. The V gene is TRBV12-3 or TRBV12-4, the J gene TRBJ1-6; D gene ambiguous. V lost 6 bases, J lost 0 bases, and 12 bases lay in between. This CDR3 contains 16 residues. This CDR3 is CASRTEGSSYNSPLHF. In nucleotides, the CDR3 is TGTGCCAGCAGGACCGAAGGGAGCTCCTATAATTCACCCCTCCACTTT.

The CDR3 nucleotides are TGTGCCAGCAGCTCCCCGGGGAGGTGGGAGCAGTTCTTC. Translating gives CASSSPGRWEQFF. The V gene is TRBV7-3, the J gene TRBJ2-1; a weak D match, TRBD2 (6 bases). Deletions cut 4 bases from V and 10 bases from J, with 14 bases between. CDR3 size: 13 residues. CDR1 and CDR2 (germline): SGHTA, FQGTGA.

This clonotype has a handful of counts. V gene TRBV7-2 combines with J gene TRBJ2-7; possible D gene TRBD1, 6 bases. The V end was cut by 3 bases, the J end by 2 bases, with 14 bases between. Germline CDR1 SGHTA, CDR2 FQGNSA. The CDR3 totals 15 residues. CDR3 nucleotides: TGTGCCAGCAGCTTTCTCCAGGGGCCTGCCTACGAGCAGTACTTC. It encodes CASSFLQGPAYEQYF.

This clonotype was found a few times. The CDR3 is CASNSLGTTYEQYF. The CDR3 nucleotides are TGTGCCAGCAATTCCCTCGGGACTACCTACGAGCAGTACTTC. The chain carries TRBV6-5 and TRBJ2-7, with TRBD2 identical over 7 bases. The germline V gene has CDR1 MNHEY and CDR2 SVGAGI. The length of the CDR3 is 14 residues. V trimming: 7 bases; J trimming: 2 bases; junction bases outside the gene matches: 8.

This clonotype came up a few times. The chain joins TRBV7-2 to TRBJ2-1, with D uncertain. The CDR3 has 15 amino acids. V lost 3 bases and J 0 bases, leaving 9 bases between the germline ends. The germline gives CDR1 SGHTA, CDR2 FQGNSA. DNA for the CDR3: TGTGCCAGCAGCTTGAGCACGAGCTCCTACAATGAGCAGTTCTTC. Its translation: CASSLSTSSYNEQFF.

The chain joins TRBV20-1 to TRBJ2-5; no clear D gene. Germline-derived CDR1 and CDR2 are DFQATT and SNEGSKA (reference sequence). The CDR3 extends over 12 amino acids. Between the trimmed V and J ends, which lost 2 bases and 1 base, there was a span of 5 bases. The CDR3 nucleotides are TGCAGTGCTAGACCCATCCAAGAGACCCAGTACTTC. It encodes CSARPIQETQYF.

The V call is TRBV7-3, the J call TRBJ2-2, with a tentative D call TRBD2 (6 bases). This CDR3 region has 15 residues. Trimming shortened V by 1 base and J by 6 bases, and 12 bases separated the two germline ends. Per the germline V gene, CDR1 is SGHTA and CDR2 is FQGTGA. The CDR3 sequence: CASSLSFGGPGELFF. DNA for the CDR3: TGTGCCAGCAGCTTAAGTTTCGGGGGTCCCGGGGAGCTGTTTTTT. The full variable domain, with the rest looked up from reference TRBV7-3 and TRBJ2-2, is GAGVSQTPSNKVTEKGKYVELRCDPISGHTALYWYRQSLGQGPEFLIYFQGTGAADDSGLPNDRFFAVRPEGSVSTLKIQRTERGDSAVYLCASSLSFGGPGELFFGEGSRLTVL.

This chain joins TRBV15 and TRBJ2-7; 9 bases fit TRBD1. Germline CDR1 and CDR2: LNHNV and YYDKDF (reference sequence). The V segment lost 4 bases and the J segment 2 bases; nucleotides outside the gene matches: 3. This CDR3 comprises 14 residues. The CDR3 loop is CATSTGTGTYEQYF. The DNA for the CDR3 is TGTGCCACCAGCACCGGGACAGGGACCTACGAGCAGTACTTC.

In its sample, this clonotype was seen once. The rearrangement joins TRBV7-3 to TRBJ2-7; 8 bases fit TRBD1. The J call may be wrong; the DNA end is better matched by TRBJ2-5. Germline V gives CDR1 SGHTA, CDR2 FQGTGA. The CDR3 loop spans 16 amino acids. The chain's CDR3 is CASSWGGTGGRETQYF. Written as DNA, the CDR3 is TGTGCCAGCAGTTGGGGTGGGACAGGAGGCAGGGAGACCCAGTACTTC.

This clonotype was found once. The rearrangement links TRBV7-9 to TRBJ2-1; TRBD2 aligns across 7 bases. The ends lost 5 bases at V and 5 bases at J; junction bases unmatched: 9. The CDR3 is made up of 15 amino acids. Germline V gene lookup returns CDR1 SEHNR and CDR2 FQNEAQ (reference sequence). The CDR3 DNA is TGTGCCAGCAGCCCCATTGGGAGGGCCCACAATGAGCAGTTCTTC. Its protein product is CASSPIGRAHNEQFF.

This clonotype appeared a few times. This CDR3 is CSVADTQYF. The CDR3 bases are TGCAGTGTTGCCGATACGCAGTATTTT. The chain has TRBV20-1 and TRBJ2-3; no reliable D call. The CDR3 runs 9 residues. Trimming pared 7 bases from V and 6 bases from J, leaving 5 bases between. In germline, CDR1 is DFQATT, CDR2 SNEGSKA (reference sequence).

This clonotype came up a few times. The chain has TRBV5-1 and TRBJ2-5; TRBD1 aligns across 8 bases. Germline-derived CDR1 and CDR2 are SGHRS and YFSETQ. CDR3 size: 15 residues. The J segment lost 5 bases and the V segment lost 4 bases, leaving 10 bases of the junction unmatched. CDR3 protein: CASSETGAMRETQYF. Here the CDR3 DNA reads TGCGCCAGCAGCGAGACAGGGGCTATGAGGGAGACCCAGTACTTC.

The chain links TRBV18 to TRBJ2-1; no clear D. CDR1 is KGHSH, CDR2 LQKENI, per germline. The V gene lost 5 bases and the J gene lost 4 bases, with 12 bases spanning the gap. The CDR3 is 14 residues long. In nucleotides, the CDR3 is TGTGCCAGCTCAGGGCCCGCGCTGTACAATGAGCAGTTCTTC. It specifies CASSGPALYNEQFF.

The V and J genes are TRBV25-1 and TRBJ2-7; no reliable D call. The CDR3 sequence is 10 residues long. Germline CDR1 is MGHDK and CDR2 is SYGVNS. V gave up 2 bases and J gave up 12 bases, with 8 bases separating them. CDR3 sequence: CASSEGRVYF. The CDR3 DNA sequence: TGTGCCAGCAGTGAAGGCAGAGTGTACTTC.

As concerns this clonotype: One end of the junction fails to match germline, which may point to a read error. The V call is TRBV5-1, the J call TRBJ2-3; TRBD1 matches at 7 bases. The CDR3 has 15 amino acids. Germline CDR1 SGHRS, CDR2 YFSETQ. CDR3 residues: CASSLGGGSTDTQYF. The CDR3, as DNA: TGTGCCAGCAGCTTAGGGGGCGGGAGCACAGATACGCAGTATTTT.

The chain carries TRBV2 and TRBJ2-7, with TRBD2 as a possible D gene (5 bases). The germline V gene has CDR1 SNHLY and CDR2 FYNNEI. CDR3 length: 13 residues. Trimming shortened V by 7 bases and J by 1 base, and 11 bases separated the two germline ends. The chain's CDR3 is CASMRLASYEQYF. The CDR3 nucleotides read TGTGCCAGCATGCGTCTAGCTTCCTACGAGCAGTACTTC. The full variable domain, rest sourced from reference TRBV2 and TRBJ2-7, is EPEVTQTPSHQVTQMGQEVILRCVPISNHLYFYWYRQILGQKVEFLVSFYNNEISEKSEIFDDQFSVERPDGSNFTLKIRSTKLEDSAMYFCASMRLASYEQYFGPGTRLTVT.

This chain uses TRBV6-1 with TRBJ2-1; D is possibly TRBD1 or TRBD2 (6 bases each). Between the trimmed V and J ends, which lost 7 bases and 0 bases, there was a span of 19 bases. Germline values: CDR1 MNHNS, CDR2 SASEGT. CDR3 length: 17 residues. Written as DNA, the CDR3 is TGTGCCAGCAAGTCCCGGGGGCATAGCAGCTCCTACAATGAGCAGTTCTTC. This translates into CASKSRGHSSSYNEQFF.

This sequence joins TRBV6-4 and TRBJ1-2; D might be TRBD1 (6 bases). CDR3 length equals 15 residues. The V end was cut by 5 bases, the J end by 4 bases, with 17 bases between. The germline V gene has CDR1 MRHNA and CDR2 SNTAGT. CDR3 region: CASSPWTASFYGYTF. The DNA of the CDR3 is TGTGCCAGCAGTCCTTGGACAGCCTCTTTCTATGGCTACACCTTC.

This sequence joins TRBV20-1 and TRBJ2-1; no definite D call. Germline CDR1 DFQATT, CDR2 SNEGSKA (reference sequence). The V and J ends lost 3 bases and 5 bases respectively, with 8 bases between them. The length of the CDR3 is 12 residues. The CDR3 loop reads CSASRRDNEQFF. The DNA for the CDR3 is TGCAGTGCTAGTCGTCGGGACAATGAGCAGTTCTTC.

V is TRBV30 and J is TRBJ2-3, with 10 nucleotides matching TRBD2. Per the germline V gene, CDR1 is GTSNPN and CDR2 is SVGIG (reference sequence). The V segment lost 3 bases and the J segment 6 bases; nucleotides outside the gene matches: 9. The CDR3 sequence is 15 residues long. The CDR3 loop is CAWRTSGGAWDTQYF. CDR3 nucleotides: TGTGCCTGGAGGACCAGCGGGGGGGCCTGGGATACGCAGTATTTT.

V is TRBV28 and J is TRBJ2-3; D gene unclear. V lost 2 bases and J 0 bases, leaving 9 bases between the germline ends. Germline V gene sequence: CDR1 MDHEN, CDR2 SYDVKM. The CDR3 runs 15 residues. CDR3 sequence (DNA): TGTGCCAGCAGTTTACCCAGGATTAGCACAGATACGCAGTATTTT. It is translated as CASSLPRISTDTQYF.

This clonotype was observed a few times. The J gene is TRBJ1-5, the V gene TRBV29-1; D gene unclear. From germline, CDR1 is SQVTM and CDR2 ANQGSEA. The CDR3 runs to 13 residues. Trimming stripped 2 bases from V and 1 base from J, with 6 bases between. CDR3 bases: TGCAGCGTTGAATTGGGCAGCAATCAGCCCCAGCATTTT. Its protein product is CSVELGSNQPQHF.

This clonotype has just one count. The CDR3 nucleotides read TGCAGCGCTGACATGGGCACAGATACGCAGTATTTT. As protein: CSADMGTDTQYF. The J gene is TRBJ2-3, the V gene TRBV29-1; D ambiguous. CDR1 and CDR2 from the germline V gene are SQVTM and ANQGSEA. CDR3 length equals 12 residues. Trimming removed 7 bases from V and 1 base from J, with 9 bases in between.

The CDR3: CSAVAMGILSYEQYF. CDR3 coding DNA: TGCAGTGCTGTGGCAATGGGGATCCTCTCCTACGAGCAGTACTTC. The chain recombines TRBV20-1 with TRBJ2-7; D call uncertain. Germline CDR1 DFQATT, CDR2 SNEGSKA (reference sequence). Trimming removed 5 bases from V and 0 bases from J, with 17 bases in between. The CDR3 runs to 15 residues.

CDR3 in amino acids: CASSGPRGSGANVLTF. CDR3 bases: TGTGCCAGCAGTGGGCCCCGGGGTTCCGGGGCCAACGTCCTGACTTTC. The chain links TRBV25-1 to TRBJ2-6; tentative D call: TRBD2 (5 bases). Per germline, CDR1 MGHDK and CDR2 SYGVNS. The CDR3 consists of 16 residues. The V gene lost 4 bases and the J gene lost 4 bases, with 14 bases spanning the gap.

This chain joins TRBV5-6 and TRBJ1-2; the D gene is possibly TRBD1 (5 bases). The CDR3 is 14 amino acids. The germline gives CDR1 SGHDT, CDR2 YYEEEE. V lost 1 base to trimming and J lost 4 bases, with 11 bases between them. CDR3 bases: TGTGCCAGCAGCTTGTACGACAGCCCCTATGGCTACACCTTC. It yields the protein CASSLYDSPYGYTF. Full variable domain (remainder filled in from reference TRBV5-6 and TRBJ1-2): DAGVTQSPTHLIKTRGQQVTLRCSPKSGHDTVSWYQQALGQGPQFIFQYYEEEERQRGNFPDRFSGHQFPNYSSELNVNALLLGDSALYLCASSLYDSPYGYTFGSGTRLTVV.